This T cell receptor (beta chain) was observed in a study of T cell clonality in common variable immunodeficiency. Regarding the study as a whole: Fewer TCRbeta clones were shared among CVID subjects than controls. TCRbeta clonality was increased in CVID versus healthy controls.

Equal genomic DNA amounts from CVID and control samples were sequenced. Sequencing was performed with immunoSEQ multiplex PCR; in TCRdb, only in-frame clones are kept and a portion is missing. Reported are more than 30,000 clones, none seen only once; the ten largest carry 0.95%. This clone was observed many times. Its antigen is not known. One end of the junction is discordant with germline, which a read error may explain. The read terminates 3 residues before the CDR3 end, so the remaining end is supplied by the germline J gene. This CDR3 contains 16 residues. The V gene's germline CDR1 is LGHNA and CDR2 YNFKEQ.

The rearrangement joins TRBV4-2 to TRBJ2-2; 14 bases agree with TRBD2. The origin of this receptor is a person aged 18 to 75 in good health. Specimen: peripheral blood mononuclear cells. The CDR3 protein is CASSRGLAGDTGELFF. The part of the CDR3 DNA that was read is TGCGCCAGCAGCCGGGGACTAGCGGGAGACACCGGGGAG.